The clone carrying this T cell receptor beta chain was observed at least ten times. Its target is not known. The sample comes from a study of neurological immune-mediated disorders. TCRdb redid the calling of the 5' RACE reads with MiXCR, one entry per CDR3 protein. The repertoire holds 50,000 or so distinct CDR3 sequences, with roughly 3.5% as singletons. Overall study findings and caveats: Among 34 multiple sclerosis patients, 18 had repertoires that phylogenetic grouping placed in one related-CDR3 cluster, a possible signature.

The CDR3 totals 15 residues. Germline CDR1 is SGHDN and CDR2 is FVKESK. V lost 0 bases, J lost 2 bases, and 11 bases lay in between. Sample: PBMCs. This chain joins TRBV14 and TRBJ2-7; D not resolved. The receptor comes from a woman in her sixties or seventies with multiple sclerosis. The CDR3 reads CASSQDRARTYEQYF. CDR3 sequence (DNA): TGTGCCAGCAGCCAAGATCGCGCACGGACCTACGAGCAGTACTTC. The full variable domain, rest sourced from reference TRBV14 and TRBJ2-7, is EAGVTQFPSHSVIEKGQTVTLRCDPISGHDNLYWYRRVMGKEIKFLLHFVKESKQDESGMPNNRFLAERTGGTYSTLKVQPAELEDSGVYFCASSQDRARTYEQYFGPGTRLTVT.